This passage covers 9 T cell receptor beta chains from one sample sequenced in a study of T cell clonotyping in hematopoietic cell transplantation. Profiled with immunoSEQ multiplex PCR; TCRdb holds only in-frame clones, not every one. Here the sample spans over 10,000 clones, under 75% being singletons. The sequencing here drew on peripheral blood mononuclear cells, taken 180 days after allogeneic stem cell transplant. These receptors all come from a male patient between 60 and 69 years old who had an allogeneic stem cell transplant from an unrelated donor, so the T cells may come from the graft donor. Some clones in this sample may be carry-over from other donors' samples.

This clone has a handful of counts. The rearrangement joins TRBV27 to TRBJ2-3; TRBD1 matches 9 bases. V lost 2 bases to trimming and J lost 0 bases; unmatched junction nucleotides: 6. The CDR3 runs to 17 residues. The germline gives CDR1 MNHEY, CDR2 SMNVEV (reference sequence). The CDR3 sequence: CASSLRGTGWSTDTQYF. The CDR3 nucleotides read TGTGCCAGCAGTTTAAGGGGGACAGGGTGGAGCACAGATACGCAGTATTTT.

The rearrangement joins TRBV10-3 to TRBJ2-3, with D possibly matching TRBD1 (5 bases). V was clipped by 2 bases and J by 4 bases, with 7 bases between them. This CDR3 comprises 13 residues. The germline CDR1 and CDR2 sequences are ENHRY and SYGVKD. The CDR3 DNA reads TGTGCCATCAGTGAGGACAGACCAGATACGCAGTATTTT. As protein: CAISEDRPDTQYF.

The chain recombines TRBV4-2 with TRBJ2-7; D remains unclear. Trimming pared 0 bases from V and 7 bases from J, leaving 16 bases between. The CDR3 runs 15 residues. CDR1 is LGHNA, CDR2 YNFKEQ, per germline. The CDR3 loop reads CASSQEYRWPEEQYF. CDR3 in DNA: TGTGCCAGCAGCCAAGAGTACCGTTGGCCTGAAGAGCAGTACTTC.

This clone has just a few counts. The genes are TRBV10-3 and TRBJ2-7; no clear D. Looked up from germline, CDR1 is ENHRY and CDR2 is SYGVKD. The CDR3 sequence is 12 residues long. This CDR3 reads CPPLGRVGGQYF. CDR3 coding DNA: TGTCCCCCTCTGGGCCGAGTAGGTGGGCAGTACTTC.

The rearrangement uses TRBV29-1 and TRBJ2-3; perhaps TRBD2 as D (5 bases). The germline V gene encodes CDR1 SQVTM and CDR2 ANQGSEA. The CDR3 is 14 amino acids. Between the trimmed V and J ends, which lost 4 bases and 5 bases, there was a span of 16 bases. For the CDR3, the DNA is TGCAGCGTTGCGGGGAGAGGTGCGGGAGATACGCAGTATTTT. It translates to CSVAGRGAGDTQYF.

This chain connects TRBV4-1 to TRBJ2-7; 10 bases fit TRBD2. With V trimmed by 0 bases and J by 3 bases, 2 bases remained unmatched. The CDR3 is 15 residues long. Germline V gene lookup returns CDR1 MGHRA and CDR2 YSYEKL. In DNA, the CDR3 is TGCGCCAGCAGCCAAGAGGCTAGCGGGAGCTACGAGCAGTACTTC. The encoded protein is CASSQEASGSYEQYF.

V is TRBV25-1 and J is TRBJ1-1, with no clear D. Germline values: CDR1 MGHDK, CDR2 SYGVNS. There are 13 residues in the CDR3. Trimming cost V 0 bases and J 4 bases, with 6 bases left between them. Written as DNA, the CDR3 is TGTGCCAGCAGTGAATACCGGGGCACTGAAGCTTTCTTT. Translated, it gives CASSEYRGTEAFF.

As to this clone: The junction departs from germline at one end; a sequencing error may be responsible. This sequence joins TRBV6-5 and TRBJ2-2, with unresolved D. The germline V gene has CDR1 MNHEY and CDR2 SVGAGI. The CDR3 is 15 residues long. CDR3 bases: TGTGCCAGCGGTCGAACGGGTTCGAACATCGGGGAGCTGTTTTTT. Translating it yields CASGRTGSNIGELFF.

This clone came up once. V usage is TRBV6-7 and J usage is TRBJ1-2; tentative D call: TRBD1 (5 bases). TRBV6-7 qualifies as an ORF whose function is uncertain. V was clipped by 7 bases and J by 8 bases, with 23 bases between them. This CDR3 contains 15 residues. This chain's CDR3 is CASKRPGREDEGYTF. The CDR3 DNA sequence: TGTGCCAGCAAACGGCCGGGCAGGGAGGATGAAGGCTACACCTTC.